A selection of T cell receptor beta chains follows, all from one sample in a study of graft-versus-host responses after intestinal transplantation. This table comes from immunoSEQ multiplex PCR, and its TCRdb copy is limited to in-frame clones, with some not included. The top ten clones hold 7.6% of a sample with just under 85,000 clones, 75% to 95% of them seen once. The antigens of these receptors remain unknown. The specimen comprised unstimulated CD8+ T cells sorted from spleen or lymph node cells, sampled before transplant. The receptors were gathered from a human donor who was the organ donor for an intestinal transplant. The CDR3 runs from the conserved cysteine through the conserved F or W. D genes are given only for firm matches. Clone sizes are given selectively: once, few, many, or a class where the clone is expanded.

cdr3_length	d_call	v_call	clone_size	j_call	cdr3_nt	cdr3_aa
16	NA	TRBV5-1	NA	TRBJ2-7	TGCGCCAGCAGCTCCGCATCTGGACTTAGCTCCTACGAGCAGTACTTC	CASSSASGLSSYEQYF
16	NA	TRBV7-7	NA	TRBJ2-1	TGTGCTAGCAGCCTAGGGTCGGGACACCTCTACAATGAGCAGTTCTTC	CASSLGSGHLYNEQFF
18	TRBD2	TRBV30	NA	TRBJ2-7	TGTGCCTGGAGTGTCGTCGGAAAGACTAGCGGAATGCCCTACGAGCAGTACTTC	CAWSVVGKTSGMPYEQYF
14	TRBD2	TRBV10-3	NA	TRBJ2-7	TGTGCCACCGGAGGGAGCGGGGGGGCCTACGAGCAGTACTTC	CATGGSGGAYEQYF
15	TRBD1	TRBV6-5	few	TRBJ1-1	TGTGCCAGCAGTTACGGGACAGGGGCAAATACTGAAGCTTTCTTT	CASSYGTGANTEAFF
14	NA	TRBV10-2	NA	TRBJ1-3	TGCGCCAGCAGTGAACTAGGCTCTGGAAACACCATATATTTT	CASSELGSGNTIYF
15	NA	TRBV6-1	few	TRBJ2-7	TGTGCCAGCAGTGAATCGGCGGGGCGCTCCTACGAGCAGTACTTC	CASSESAGRSYEQYF
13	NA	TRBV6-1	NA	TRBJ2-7	TGTGCCAGCAGTGAAGTAGGTGCCTACGAGCAGTACTTC	CASSEVGAYEQYF
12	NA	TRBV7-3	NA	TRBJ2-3	TGTGCCAGCAGCTTCGACTCAGATACGCAGTATTTT	CASSFDSDTQYF
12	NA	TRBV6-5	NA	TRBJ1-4	TGTGCCAGCAGTTACATCGGTGAAAAACTGTTTTTT	CASSYIGEKLFF
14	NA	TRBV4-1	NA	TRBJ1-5	TGCGCCAGCAGCCCGTGGAAGGGGGGACAGCCCCAGCATTTT	CASSPWKGGQPQHF
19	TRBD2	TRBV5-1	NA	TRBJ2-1	TGCGCCAGCAGCTTGGTGGGGTTTACTAGCGGGAGACGGGACAATGAGCAGTTCTTC	CASSLVGFTSGRRDNEQFF
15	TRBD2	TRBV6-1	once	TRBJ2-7	TGTGCCAGTGACCCGGAGGCGGGAGGTACCTACGAGCAGTACTTC	CASDPEAGGTYEQYF
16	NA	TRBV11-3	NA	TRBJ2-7	TGTGCCAGCAGCTTAGACGGAGGGGTCGAATCCTACGAGCAGTACTTC	CASSLDGGVESYEQYF
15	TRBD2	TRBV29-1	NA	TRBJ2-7	TGCAGCGTTGAAGATCTCGCGGGAGAACAGTACGAGCAGTACTTC	CSVEDLAGEQYEQYF
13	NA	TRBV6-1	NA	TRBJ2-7	TGTGCCAGCAGTACAGGGTACCCCTACGAGCAGTACTTC	CASSTGYPYEQYF
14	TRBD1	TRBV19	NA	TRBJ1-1	TGTGCCAGTACCACCACAGGGGGCTACACTGAAGCTTTCTTT	CASTTTGGYTEAFF
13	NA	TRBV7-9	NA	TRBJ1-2	TGTGCCAGCAGCTTAGGGGTCGTTGATGGCTACACCTTC	CASSLGVVDGYTF
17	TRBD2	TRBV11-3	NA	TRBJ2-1	TGTGCCAGCAGCTTAGACTTAGCGGGACTCCCTGGCGATGAGCAGTTCTTC	CASSLDLAGLPGDEQFF
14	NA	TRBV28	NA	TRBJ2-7	TGTGCCAGCAGTTTAATCAGGACACCCTACGAGCAGTACTTC	CASSLIRTPYEQYF
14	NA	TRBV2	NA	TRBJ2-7	TGTGCCAGCAGTGGTCCAGTTCTTGGCTGCGAGCAGTACTTC	CASSGPVLGCEQYF
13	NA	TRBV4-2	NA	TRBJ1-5	TGTGCCAGCAGCCACGGTGGCAATCAGCCCCAGCATTTT	CASSHGGNQPQHF
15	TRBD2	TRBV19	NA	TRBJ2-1	TGTGCCAGTAGTATTTCGACTAGCGGGTACAATGAGCAGTTCTTC	CASSISTSGYNEQFF
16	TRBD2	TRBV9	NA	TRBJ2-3	TGTGCCAGCAGCGTTTTAGCGGGGGGCTTCACAGATACGCAGTATTTT	CASSVLAGGFTDTQYF
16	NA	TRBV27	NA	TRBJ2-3	TGTGCCAGCAGTTCATGGGCGGATGAGCTGACAGATACGCAGTATTTT	CASSSWADELTDTQYF
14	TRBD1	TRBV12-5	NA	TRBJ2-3	TGTGCTAGTGGTTCAGGACAGGGGGCCGATACGCAGTATTTT	CASGSGQGADTQYF
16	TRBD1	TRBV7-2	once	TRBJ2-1	TGTGCCAGCAGCAAGATCATGTCCCGGGACAGGCATGAGCAGTTCTTC	CASSKIMSRDRHEQFF
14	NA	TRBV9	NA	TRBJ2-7	TGTGCCAGCAGCGTAGATAGCGGCTCCTACGAGCAGTACTTC	CASSVDSGSYEQYF
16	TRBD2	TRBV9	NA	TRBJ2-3	TGTGCCAGCAGCGTAGAAGGGAGGGCAGGCGCAGATACGCAGTATTTT	CASSVEGRAGADTQYF
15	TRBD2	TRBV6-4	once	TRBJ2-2	TGTGCCAGCAGTGACGGGAGGGCGAACACCGGGGAGCTGTTTTTT	CASSDGRANTGELFF
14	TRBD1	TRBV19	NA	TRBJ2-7	TGTGCCAGTAGTATGGGCACAGGGGCCCACGAGCAGTACTTC	CASSMGTGAHEQYF
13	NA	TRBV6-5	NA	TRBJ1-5	TGTGCCAGCAGTTACTTCAGCAATCAGCCCCAGCATTTT	CASSYFSNQPQHF
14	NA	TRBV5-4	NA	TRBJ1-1	TGTGCCAGCAGCTTGAGAGGCGGGGGAAGTGAAGCTTTCTTT	CASSLRGGGSEAFF
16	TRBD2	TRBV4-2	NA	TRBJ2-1	TGTGCCAGCAGCCAAGAGTCTAGCGGGATTAGCGATGAGCAGTTCTTC	CASSQESSGISDEQFF
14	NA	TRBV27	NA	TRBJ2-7	TGTGCCAGCAGTCTGGTACAGGGCTACTACGAGCAGTACTTC	CASSLVQGYYEQYF
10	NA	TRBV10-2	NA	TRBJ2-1	TGCGCCGGGGACGGGAATGAGCAGTTCTTC	CAGDGNEQFF
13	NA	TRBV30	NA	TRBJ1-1	TGTGTCTGGAGTGTGGTGGATTGGACTGAAGCTTTCTTT	CVWSVVDWTEAFF
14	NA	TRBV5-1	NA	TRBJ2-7	TGCGCCAGCAGCACCCTTCCCGGGAACGACATGCAGTACTTC	CASSTLPGNDMQYF
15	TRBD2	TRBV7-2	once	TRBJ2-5	TGTGCCAGCAGCTTAGCGGTAGCGGGGGGAGAAGAGCAGTACTTC	CASSLAVAGGEEQYF
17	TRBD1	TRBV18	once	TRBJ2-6	TGTGCCAGCTCACCCCGTCCGGGACAGACTGGGGCCAACGTCCTGACTTTC	CASSPRPGQTGANVLTF
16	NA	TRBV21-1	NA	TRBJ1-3	TGTGCCAGCACCCCGGGACGGGTTAATTCTGGAAACACCATATATTTT	CASTPGRVNSGNTIYF
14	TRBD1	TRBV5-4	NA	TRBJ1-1	TGTGCCAGCAGCGCGATAGGACCGGGACAGGAAGCTTTCTTT	CASSAIGPGQEAFF
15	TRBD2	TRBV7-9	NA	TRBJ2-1	TGTGCCAGCAGCTCGGAGCGGGACTCCTACAATGAGCAGTTCTTC	CASSSERDSYNEQFF
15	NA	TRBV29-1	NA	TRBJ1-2	TGCAGCGTTGAATCGAGGGATCTACTTCAGTATGGCTACACCTTC	CSVESRDLLQYGYTF
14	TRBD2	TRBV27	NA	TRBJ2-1	TGTGCCAGCAGTATAAGCGGGGGGTTACTTGAGCAGTTCTTC	CASSISGGLLEQFF
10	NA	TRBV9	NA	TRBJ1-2	TGTGCCAGCAGCGGGAACGGCTACACCTTC	CASSGNGYTF
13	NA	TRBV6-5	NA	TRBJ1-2	TGTGCCAGCAGTTACAGCCCCCCTGATGGCTACACCTTC	CASSYSPPDGYTF
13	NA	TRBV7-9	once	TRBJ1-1	TGTGCCAGCAGCTTAGTCGGCGGAATTGAAGCTTTCTTT	CASSLVGGIEAFF
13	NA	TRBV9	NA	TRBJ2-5	TGTGCCAGCAGCGTCACAGACAGTGAGACCCAGTACTTC	CASSVTDSETQYF
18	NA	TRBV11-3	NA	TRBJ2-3	TGTGCCAGCAGCTTCCACAACGGCGCAGGGAGCTTGACAGATACGCAGTATTTT	CASSFHNGAGSLTDTQYF